This entry lists 15 T cell receptor beta chains sequenced from one sample in a study of CD8 T cells in Susac syndrome. With random hexamers, roughly 0.45 to 1 ug RNA was reverse transcribed. TCRdb ran MiXCR on the immunoSEQ multiplex PCR reads and lists one entry per CDR3 protein. The table has about 400,000 distinct CDR3 sequences, about 85% seen once. What was sequenced was CD8+ T cells from PBMCs. These receptor sequences come from a human donor with multiple sclerosis.

The J gene is TRBJ2-1, the V gene TRBV7-8; TRBD2 matches at 10 bases. The germline CDR1 and CDR2 sequences are SGHVS and FQNEAQ. J lost 4 bases, V lost 1 base, and 7 bases had no gene match. The CDR3 runs 17 residues. CDR3 in DNA: TGTGCCAGCAGCTTAGATCCAGCGGGAGGGAAATACAATGAGCAGTTCTTC. This gives the protein CASSLDPAGGKYNEQFF.

The chain combines TRBV6-2 or TRBV6-3 with TRBJ2-2; TRBD1 might be the D (5 bases). Trimming took 6 bases from V and 5 from J, leaving 16 bases between them. The CDR3 totals 15 residues. Germline CDR1 reads MNHEY; CDR2 reads SVGEGT. This chain's CDR3 is CASSRTGMSTGELFF. The CDR3 nucleotides are TGTGCCAGCAGCCGAACAGGAATGTCGACCGGGGAGCTGTTTTTT.

The V call is TRBV5-6, the J call TRBJ2-7; D is possibly TRBD1 or TRBD2 (5 bases each). The V gene lost 2 bases and the J gene lost 0 bases, with 15 bases spanning the gap. Looked up from germline, CDR1 is SGHDT and CDR2 is YYEEEE. The CDR3 spans 16 residues. The CDR3 protein is CASSLRGGHSSYEQYF. CDR3 in DNA: TGTGCCAGCAGCTTACGGGGCGGACATAGCTCCTACGAGCAGTACTTC.

The chain carries TRBV12-3 or TRBV12-4 and TRBJ2-7; no clear D. Trimming removed 8 bases at V and 0 bases at J, with 8 bases between. The CDR3 is 12 amino acids. CDR3 nucleotide sequence: TGTGCCAGCCGCTCGGTCTCCTACGAGCAGTACTTC. The encoded protein is CASRSVSYEQYF.

V and J are TRBV6-2 or TRBV6-3 and TRBJ2-3; TRBD2 matches at 9 bases. The junction had 6 bases not matched to a gene; V was cut back by 7 bases and J by 4 bases. Germline values: CDR1 MNHEY, CDR2 SVGEGT. The CDR3 has 14 residues. The CDR3 bases are TGTGCCAGCACGGGTAGCGGGAGTCCAGATACGCAGTATTTT. Its protein product is CASTGSGSPDTQYF.

V and J are TRBV6-1 and TRBJ2-1, with TRBD2 as a possible D gene (6 bases). CDR3 length: 18 residues. Germline assignment: CDR1 MNHNS and CDR2 SASEGT. V was cut by 5 bases and J by 2 bases, with 22 bases left in between. DNA of the CDR3: TGTGCCAGCAGTCCGACTACCTTGGGGCGGGAACCCTACAATGAGCAGTTCTTC. Translated, it gives CASSPTTLGREPYNEQFF.

V usage is TRBV12-3 or TRBV12-4 and J usage is TRBJ2-1; 9 nucleotides match TRBD1. V was pared by 6 bases and J by 4 bases, with 7 bases of the junction left unmatched. This CDR3 spans 15 amino acids. CDR3 coding DNA: TGTGCCAGCAGCACATCCGGGACAGGGTACAATGAGCAGTTCTTC. Translation: CASSTSGTGYNEQFF.

The J gene is TRBJ2-5, the V gene TRBV3-1; D may be TRBD2 (7 bases). The CDR3 contains 16 residues. Germline V gives CDR1 LGHDT, CDR2 YNNKEL (reference sequence). V was shortened by 1 base and J by 3 bases, with 15 bases between the two germline ends. CDR3 coding DNA: TGTGCCAGCAGCCAAGCGGGGGGCTTAAAGGAAGAGACCCAGTACTTC. As protein: CASSQAGGLKEETQYF.

V usage is TRBV27 and J usage is TRBJ2-1; D ambiguous. The CDR3 has 14 residues. Germline V gene data show CDR1 as MNHEY and CDR2 as SMNVEV (reference sequence). V lost 3 bases and J 2 bases, leaving 8 bases between the germline ends. CDR3 sequence reads: CASSLLGPYNEQFF. CDR3 nucleotides: TGTGCCAGCAGTTTGTTAGGGCCCTACAATGAGCAGTTCTTC.

This clonotype was recorded only once. The chain carries TRBV7-2 and TRBJ2-1; 10 positions agree with TRBD2. The CDR3 totals 15 residues. CDR1 and CDR2 (germline): SGHTA, FQGNSA. Trimming took 0 bases from V and 10 from J; bases not matched to a gene: 6. The CDR3 loop reads CASSLAPSGRAEQFF. The CDR3 DNA follows: TGTGCCAGCAGCTTAGCGCCTAGCGGGAGAGCCGAGCAGTTCTTC.

J is TRBJ2-3 and V is TRBV5-5, with D possibly matching TRBD2 (6 bases). Germline V lookup: CDR1 SGHKS, CDR2 YYEKEE (reference sequence). The CDR3 covers 15 residues. V lost 6 bases, J lost 3 bases, and 17 bases lay in between. CDR3 protein: CASTLILEGTDTQYF. The CDR3 nucleotides read TGTGCCAGCACCCTTATCCTGGAGGGGACAGATACGCAGTATTTT.

This chain joins TRBV29-1 and TRBJ1-1; 8 positions agree with TRBD1. Germline CDR1 reads SQVTM; CDR2 reads ANQGSEA. The CDR3 is 16 residues long. J lost 6 bases, V lost 7 bases, and 19 bases had no gene match. Written as DNA, the CDR3 is TGCAGCGGTCAGCTTGGACAGGGCGTCAGAGGGGCTGAAGCTTTCTTT. The encoded protein is CSGQLGQGVRGAEAFF.

J is TRBJ2-6 and V is TRBV27; 8 bases match TRBD1. Germline assignment: CDR1 MNHEY and CDR2 SMNVEV (reference sequence). J lost 4 bases, V lost 1 base, and 6 bases had no gene match. The CDR3 spans 17 residues. Here the CDR3 DNA reads TGTGCCAGCAGTTTATTGGGACAGGCTTGGGGGGCCAACGTCCTGACTTTC. It codes for CASSLLGQAWGANVLTF.

The chain carries TRBV4-1 and TRBJ2-5; D gene unclear. CDR1 MGHRA and CDR2 YSYEKL come from the germline V gene. The CDR3 contains 17 residues. The V gene lost 1 base and the J gene lost 1 base, with 16 bases spanning the gap. CDR3 bases: TGCGCCAGCAGCCAAGCGGCGGCTATTGGATCCCAAGAGACCCAGTACTTC. Translation gives CASSQAAAIGSQETQYF.

The V gene is TRBV27, the J gene TRBJ2-5, with unresolved D. The CDR3 totals 16 residues. The germline gives CDR1 MNHEY, CDR2 SMNVEV (reference sequence). V dropped 2 bases and J dropped 4 bases, with 17 bases sitting between them. The CDR3: CASSLGVGTRGETQYF. CDR3 nucleotides: TGTGCCAGCAGTTTAGGAGTGGGAACTCGTGGAGAGACCCAGTACTTC.